Listed here is a single T cell receptor (beta chain). Its antigen is still unknown. A much larger clonotype is one base distant, so this may be a read error. TCRbeta library preparation incorporated unique molecular identifiers. TCRdb recomputed calls from the PCR reads with MiXCR, one row per CDR3 protein. Seen here are hundreds of thousands of distinct CDR3 sequences, around 9.9% observed once, and the top ten hold approximately 30%. The sample belongs to a study of T-cell reconstitution after alpha-beta-depleted transplantation in children. From germline, CDR1 is DFQATT and CDR2 SNEGSKA (reference sequence). The CDR3 is made up of 14 amino acids. V was trimmed by 1 base and J by 12 bases, leaving 19 bases between them. Study-level results: Several hundred expanded graft clones reportedly were the source of alpha-beta T cells about two months after transplant. T-cell counts and diversity were attributed mostly to newly produced T cells one year after transplant. Certain patients had high TCRbeta diversity at day 60, and it came from recipient T cells and thymic progenitors that survived.

Sequencing was performed on PBMCs, taken before TCRalphabeta/CD19-depleted stem cell transplant. The chain uses TRBV20-1 and TRBJ2-1; D is tentatively TRBD1 or TRBD2 (6 bases each). The TCR originated in a child younger than two with acute myeloid leukemia, due to receive a stem cell transplant. The CDR3 is CSARVPGAWDGQFF. The CDR3 DNA reads TGCAGTGCTAGAGTCCCGGGGGCTTGGGATGGGCAGTTCTTC.